This TCR beta chain was observed in a study of OX40 agonist ivuxolimab in advanced cancers. At the level of the study: Patients' therapy was ivuxolimab, an antibody that acts as an agonist of OX40 (CD134).

This CDR3 spans 13 amino acids. V was shortened by 3 bases and J by 0 bases, with 6 bases between the two germline ends. The germline gives CDR1 MNHEY, CDR2 SMNVEV (reference sequence). The assay was immunoSEQ multiplex PCR, and TCRdb's table has in-frame clones only and misses some. The repertoire holds over 70,000 clones, with 85% to 90% as singletons. The sample in question was CD4+ or CD8+ T cells sorted from blood, obtained in a trial of the OX40 agonist ivuxolimab. This TCR derives from an adult with an advanced solid tumor such as melanoma, head and neck, liver or kidney cancer. J is TRBJ2-7 and V is TRBV27; D uncertain. As DNA, the CDR3 is TGTGCCAGCAGTTTCGGCGGCTCCTACGAGCAGTACTTC. It codes for CASSFGGSYEQYF.